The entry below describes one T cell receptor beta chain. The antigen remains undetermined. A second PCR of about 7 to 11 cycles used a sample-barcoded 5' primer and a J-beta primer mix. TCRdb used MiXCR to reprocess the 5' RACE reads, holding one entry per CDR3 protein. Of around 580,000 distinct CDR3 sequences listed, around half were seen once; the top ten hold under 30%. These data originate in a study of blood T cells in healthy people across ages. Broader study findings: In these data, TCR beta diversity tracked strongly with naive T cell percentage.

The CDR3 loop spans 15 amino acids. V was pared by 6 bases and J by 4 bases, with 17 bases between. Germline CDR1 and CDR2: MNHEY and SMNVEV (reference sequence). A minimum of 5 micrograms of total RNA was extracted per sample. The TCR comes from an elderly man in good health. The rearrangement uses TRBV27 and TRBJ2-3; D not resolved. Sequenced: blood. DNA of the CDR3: TGTGCCAGCAGCGAGCCGACCCGACGGGCAGATACGCAGTATTTT. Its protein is CASSEPTRRADTQYF.